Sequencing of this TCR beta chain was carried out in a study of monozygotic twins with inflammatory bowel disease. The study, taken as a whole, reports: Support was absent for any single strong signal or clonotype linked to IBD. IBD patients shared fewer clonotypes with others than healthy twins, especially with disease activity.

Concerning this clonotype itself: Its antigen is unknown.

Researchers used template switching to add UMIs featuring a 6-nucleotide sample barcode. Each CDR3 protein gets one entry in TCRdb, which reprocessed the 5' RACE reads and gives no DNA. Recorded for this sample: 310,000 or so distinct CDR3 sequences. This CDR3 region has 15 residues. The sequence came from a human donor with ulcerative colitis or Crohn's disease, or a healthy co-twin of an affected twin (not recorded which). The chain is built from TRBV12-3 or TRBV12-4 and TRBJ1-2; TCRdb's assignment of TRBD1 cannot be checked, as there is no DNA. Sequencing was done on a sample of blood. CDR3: CASSPRAATAYGYTF.